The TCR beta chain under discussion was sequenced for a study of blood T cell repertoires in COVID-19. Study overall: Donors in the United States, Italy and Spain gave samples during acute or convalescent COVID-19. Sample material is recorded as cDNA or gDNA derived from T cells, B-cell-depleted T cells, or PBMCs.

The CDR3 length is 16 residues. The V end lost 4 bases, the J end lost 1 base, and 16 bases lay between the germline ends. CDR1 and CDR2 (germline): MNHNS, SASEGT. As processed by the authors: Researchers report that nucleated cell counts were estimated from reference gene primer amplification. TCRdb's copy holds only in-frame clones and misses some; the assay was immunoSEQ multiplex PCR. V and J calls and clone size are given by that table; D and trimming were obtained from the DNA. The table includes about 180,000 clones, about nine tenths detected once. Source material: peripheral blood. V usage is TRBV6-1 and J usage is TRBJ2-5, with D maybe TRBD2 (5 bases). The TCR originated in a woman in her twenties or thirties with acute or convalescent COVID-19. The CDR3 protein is CASSGLRRTFQETQYF. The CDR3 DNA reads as TGTGCCAGCAGTGGGCTAAGACGGACTTTCCAAGAGACCCAGTACTTC.